The rows below give T cell receptor beta chains drawn from one sample of a study of T cells in Graves' hyperthyroidism and ophthalmopathy. MiXCR, applied by TCRdb to the multiplex PCR reads, yields one record per CDR3 protein. The sample records about 320,000 distinct CDR3 sequences, roughly 15% being singletons. What was sequenced was blood. Every receptor here comes from a man younger than 40 with Graves' hyperthyroidism. Both conserved end residues are part of each CDR3. A D gene is named only where the DNA matches it firmly. Only part of the rows carry a size: once, few, many, or a class if the clone is expanded.

CDR3nt: TGCGCCAGCAGCTTGGACTCGTTCGCGAACACCGGGGAGCTGTTTTTT
CDR3aa: CASSLDSFANTGELFF
j_gene: TRBJ2-2
abundance: few
v_gene: TRBV5-1
len: 16
d_gene: NA

CDR3nt: TGCGCCAGCAGCGGCGGACAGGGGAGCACAGATACGCAGTATTTT
CDR3aa: CASSGGQGSTDTQYF
j_gene: TRBJ2-3
abundance: NA
v_gene: TRBV5-1
len: 15
d_gene: TRBD1

CDR3nt: TGTGCCGGCAGCTCAACAGATACGCAGTATTTT
CDR3aa: CAGSSTDTQYF
j_gene: TRBJ2-3
abundance: few
v_gene: TRBV7-6
len: 11
d_gene: NA

CDR3nt: TGCGCCACCTCGGCTAGCGGGTACAATGAGCAGTTCTTC
CDR3aa: CATSASGYNEQFF
j_gene: TRBJ2-1
abundance: many
v_gene: TRBV5-1
len: 13
d_gene: TRBD2

CDR3nt: TGTGCCAGCAGCACCTTAAGGGACTACGAGCAGTACTTC
CDR3aa: CASSTLRDYEQYF
j_gene: TRBJ2-7
abundance: NA
v_gene: TRBV13
len: 13
d_gene: NA

CDR3nt: TGCAGTGCTAGAGTCCCCGTGGGAGGCGAGCAGTACTTC
CDR3aa: CSARVPVGGEQYF
j_gene: TRBJ2-7
abundance: many
v_gene: TRBV20-1
len: 13
d_gene: NA

CDR3nt: TGCGCCAGCAGCCCCCAGGGGGACAGCAACTACGAGCAGTACTTC
CDR3aa: CASSPQGDSNYEQYF
j_gene: TRBJ2-7
abundance: many
v_gene: TRBV5-1
len: 15
d_gene: TRBD1

CDR3nt: TGTGCCAGCAGTTACTCCGGACAGGGAGGTTCAGCGGAGACCCAGTACTTC
CDR3aa: CASSYSGQGGSAETQYF
j_gene: TRBJ2-5
abundance: NA
v_gene: TRBV6-5
len: 17
d_gene: TRBD1

CDR3nt: TGCAGTGCTAGAACCCTAGCGGGAGCGACAGATACGCAGTATTTT
CDR3aa: CSARTLAGATDTQYF
j_gene: TRBJ2-3
abundance: few
v_gene: TRBV20-1
len: 15
d_gene: TRBD2

CDR3nt: TGTGCCAGTAGTCAGCAGGGGTCCCGACGGGGCAATCAGCCCCAGCATTTT
CDR3aa: CASSQQGSRRGNQPQHF
j_gene: TRBJ1-5
abundance: once
v_gene: TRBV19
len: 17
d_gene: NA

CDR3nt: TGTGCCATCAGTGGGTATACAGGGGGGAACACTGAAGCTTTCTTT
CDR3aa: CAISGYTGGNTEAFF
j_gene: TRBJ1-1
abundance: few
v_gene: TRBV10-3
len: 15
d_gene: TRBD1

CDR3nt: TGTGCCAGCAGTATGGGTTCCTACAATGAGCAGTTCTTC
CDR3aa: CASSMGSYNEQFF
j_gene: TRBJ2-1
abundance: many
v_gene: TRBV12-3/TRBV12-4
len: 13
d_gene: NA

CDR3nt: TGCAGTGCTAGGGACTCAGGACTAGCGGGTACTAATGAGCAGTTCTTC
CDR3aa: CSARDSGLAGTNEQFF
j_gene: TRBJ2-1
abundance: few
v_gene: TRBV20-1
len: 16
d_gene: TRBD2

CDR3nt: TGTGCCAGCAGCCCCCGACAGGGGGGGGACACCGGGGAGCTGTTTTTT
CDR3aa: CASSPRQGGDTGELFF
j_gene: TRBJ2-2
abundance: few
v_gene: TRBV7-3
len: 16
d_gene: TRBD1

CDR3nt: TGTGCTAGCAGCTTTCGATCGGGAGTGAACACCGGGGAGCTGTTTTTT
CDR3aa: CASSFRSGVNTGELFF
j_gene: TRBJ2-2
abundance: many
v_gene: TRBV7-7
len: 16
d_gene: NA

CDR3nt: TGCGCCAGCAGCTTCGAGTATCAGACAAGCTCCTACAATGAGCAGTTCTTC
CDR3aa: CASSFEYQTSSYNEQFF
j_gene: TRBJ2-1
abundance: NA
v_gene: TRBV5-1
len: 17
d_gene: NA